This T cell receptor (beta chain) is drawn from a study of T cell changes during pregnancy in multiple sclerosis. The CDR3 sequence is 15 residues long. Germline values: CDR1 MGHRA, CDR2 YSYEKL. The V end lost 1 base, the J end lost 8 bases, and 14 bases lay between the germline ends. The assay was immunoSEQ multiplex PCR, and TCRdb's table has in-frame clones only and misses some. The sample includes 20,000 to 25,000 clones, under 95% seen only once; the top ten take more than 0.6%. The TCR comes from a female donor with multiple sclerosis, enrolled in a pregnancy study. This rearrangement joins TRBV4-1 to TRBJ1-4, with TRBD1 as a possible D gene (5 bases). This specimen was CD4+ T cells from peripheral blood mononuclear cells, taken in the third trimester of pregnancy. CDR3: CASSQVRGRTEKLFF. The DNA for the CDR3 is TGCGCCAGCAGCCAAGTTAGGGGCCGAACAGAAAAACTGTTTTTT.